A selection of T cell receptor beta chains follows, all from one sample in a study of T-cell memory formation after mild COVID-19. TCRdb independently ran MiXCR on the 5' RACE reads; one entry per CDR3 protein. The sample lists 450,000 to 650,000 distinct CDR3 sequences, roughly 21% occurring once. The specimen sequenced was PBMCs or a T cell subset sorted from them (not recorded which). The receptors derive from an adult woman who had mild COVID-19 (a few samples of this study predate the infection). Cell type and time point are not known. CDR3s include the opening cysteine and the closing phenylalanine or tryptophan. The D gene is left open where the match is weak. Expanded clones get a size class; other rows say once, few or many, or leave the size out.

V gene	J gene	D gene	clone size	CDR3 DNA	CDR3 protein
TRBV18	TRBJ2-5	.	few	TGTGCCAGCTCACCAGGCAGGGGCCGCCAAGAGACCCAGTACTTC	CASSPGRGRQETQYF
TRBV7-9	TRBJ2-1	TRBD2	few	TGTGCCAGCAGCCTACTAGCGGGCTCAACGGAGCAGTTCTTC	CASSLLAGSTEQFF
TRBV3-1	TRBJ2-5	.	once	TGTGCCAGCAGCCAAGATCGGAGGACCCAGTACTTC	CASSQDRRTQYF
TRBV20-1	TRBJ2-7	TRBD2	.	TGCAGTGCTAGAGATCTTCTAGCGGGGTACGAGCAGTACTTC	CSARDLLAGYEQYF
TRBV7-2	TRBJ2-5	TRBD2	many	TGTGCCAGCAGCTTAGCGGCGGGAGGTGGGGAGACCCAGTACTTC	CASSLAAGGGETQYF
TRBV6-5	TRBJ1-2	.	few	TGTGCCAGCACGGGGGGCTATGGCTACACCTTC	CASTGGYGYTF
TRBV12-3/TRBV12-4	TRBJ1-1	.	few	TGTGCCAGCAGTTTTGACCCAGGCGGCTACACTGAAGCTTTCTTT	CASSFDPGGYTEAFF
TRBV5-5	TRBJ2-7	.	few	TGTGCCAGCAGCTTGGCAGCAGGGGCGGTCTACGAGCAGTACTTC	CASSLAAGAVYEQYF
TRBV6-1	TRBJ2-7	TRBD2	few	TGTGCCAGCAGTCCACTAGCGGGAGTCACCCGGGAGCAGTACTTC	CASSPLAGVTREQYF
TRBV11-2	TRBJ2-2	TRBD2	.	TGTGCCAGCAGCTTTCTAGCGGGGGAACACACCGGGGAGCTGTTTTTT	CASSFLAGEHTGELFF